Listed here are 32 T cell receptor beta chains from one sample, sequenced in a study of blood T cell repertoires in COVID-19. The method was immunoSEQ multiplex PCR; TCRdb's version includes in-frame clones alone and lacks a portion of them. The sample shows about 240,000 clones, roughly nine tenths of them seen only once. Sequencing input: peripheral blood. The origin of the receptors is a man in his 60s with acute or convalescent COVID-19.

In DNA, the CDR3 is TGTGCCAGCAGCCAGTTCTTATCCGGGACAGCTCCCGGGGAGCTGTTTTTT. As protein: CASSQFLSGTAPGELFF. The chain recombines TRBV7-2 with TRBJ2-2; TRBD1 aligns across 7 bases. The trim removed 5 bases at V and 6 bases at J, leaving 15 bases unmatched. Germline values: CDR1 SGHTA, CDR2 FQGNSA. The length of the CDR3 is 17 residues.

The chain joins TRBV28 to TRBJ1-5, with 7 bases that match TRBD1. Germline V lookup: CDR1 MDHEN, CDR2 SYDVKM. This CDR3 is built from 14 residues. With V trimmed by 2 bases and J by 4 bases, 2 bases remained unmatched. CDR3 sequence (DNA): TGTGCCAGCAGTTTACCAGGGGGAAATCAGCCCCAGCATTTT. It encodes CASSLPGGNQPQHF.

The chain couples TRBV19 to TRBJ1-2; 10 positions match TRBD1. The germline CDR1 and CDR2 sequences are LNHDA and SQIVND (reference sequence). The CDR3 has 15 residues. V gave up 5 bases and J gave up 6 bases; unmatched junction bases: 9. DNA for the CDR3: TGTGCCAGTAGTTCGCGGCCCGACAGGGGGCATGGCTACACCTTC. This encodes CASSSRPDRGHGYTF.

This rearrangement joins TRBV29-1 to TRBJ2-2; TRBD1 matches 7 bases. This CDR3 is built from 15 residues. Germline CDR1 SQVTM, CDR2 ANQGSEA. The V and J ends lost 6 bases and 4 bases, in that order; junction bases with no gene match: 11. CDR3 loop: CSVSNPGQITGELFF. For the CDR3, the DNA is TGCAGCGTGTCCAACCCGGGACAGATCACCGGGGAGCTGTTTTTT.

The CDR3 bases are TGTGCCAGCAGTGACTCGGGGACAGGGGGATATGGCTACACCTTC. This codes for CASSDSGTGGYGYTF. This chain links TRBV6-4 with TRBJ1-2, with 11 bases aligning to TRBD1. CDR1 is MRHNA and CDR2 is SNTAGT in the germline V gene. This CDR3 is 15 amino acids long. Trimming removed 0 bases from V and 5 bases from J; junction bases left unmatched: 2.

The sample holds one count of this clone. This rearrangement joins TRBV19 to TRBJ1-2; D is unresolved. The CDR3 totals 15 residues. CDR1 is LNHDA and CDR2 is SQIVND in the germline V gene (reference sequence). Trimming removed 2 bases from V and 4 bases from J, with 14 bases in between. Written as DNA, the CDR3 is TGTGCCAGTAGTATATGGGCAGAGACAACCTATGGCTACACCTTC. Its protein is CASSIWAETTYGYTF.

V usage is TRBV2 and J usage is TRBJ2-4; D perhaps matches TRBD1 (6 bases). V was shortened by 5 bases and J by 6 bases, with 11 bases between the two germline ends. Germline loops: CDR1 SNHLY, CDR2 FYNNEI. This CDR3 comprises 13 residues. In nucleotides, the CDR3 is TGTGCCAGCAGTCGGACAGTTGGAAACATTCAGTACTTC. Protein sequence: CASSRTVGNIQYF.

V usage is TRBV2 and J usage is TRBJ2-1, with D uncertain. Trimming shortened V by 6 bases and J by 9 bases, and 15 bases separated the two germline ends. CDR1 and CDR2 from the germline V gene are SNHLY and FYNNEI. The CDR3 spans 13 residues. The CDR3 loop is CASSVPHASEQFF. The CDR3 DNA reads as TGTGCCAGCAGCGTTCCTCACGCCAGTGAGCAGTTCTTC.

This clone was detected a few times. V and J are TRBV19 and TRBJ1-1; a possible D gene is TRBD1 (6 bases). The CDR3 covers 14 residues. Trimming pared 5 bases from V and 1 base from J, leaving 11 bases between. Germline CDR1 and CDR2: LNHDA and SQIVND (reference sequence). DNA of the CDR3: TGTGCCAGTAGTTTCCGGGGGGCGAACACTGAAGCTTTCTTT. Its protein product is CASSFRGANTEAFF. Based on the CDR3 plus reference TRBV19 and TRBJ1-1, the full variable domain is DGGITQSPKYLFRKEGQNVTLSCEQNLNHDAMYWYRQDPGQGLRLIYYSQIVNDFQKGDIAEGYSVSREKKESFPLTVTSAQKNPTAFYLCASSFRGANTEAFFGQGTRLTVV.

The V call is TRBV6-6, the J call TRBJ1-5; D is undetermined. Germline V gene lookup returns CDR1 MNHNY and CDR2 SVGAGI (reference sequence). The CDR3 is 13 residues long. V lost 4 bases, J lost 5 bases, and 9 bases lay in between. The CDR3 region is CASSSQVYQPQHF. The CDR3 DNA follows: TGTGCCAGCAGTTCTCAGGTATATCAGCCCCAGCATTTT.

The chain uses TRBV28 and TRBJ2-7; 9 bases fit TRBD2. This CDR3 has 14 amino acids. CDR1 is MDHEN and CDR2 is SYDVKM in the germline V gene. V trimming: 5 bases; J trimming: 4 bases; junction bases outside the gene matches: 6. CDR3 nucleotide sequence: TGTGCCAGCAGTCCCCTAGCGGGACCTTACGAGCAGTACTTC. Encoded protein: CASSPLAGPYEQYF. The full variable domain, rest sourced from reference TRBV28 and TRBJ2-7, is DVKVTQSSRYLVKRTGEKVFLECVQDMDHENMFWYRQDPGLGLRLIYFSYDVKMKEKGDIPEGYSVSREKKERFSLILESASTNQTSMYLCASSPLAGPYEQYFGPGTRLTVT.

The chain has TRBV7-8 and TRBJ1-5, with a possible D match to TRBD1 (5 bases). V was shortened by 5 bases and J by 3 bases, with 17 bases between the two germline ends. Germline loops: CDR1 SGHVS, CDR2 FQNEAQ. The CDR3 has 16 amino acids. CDR3 sequence reads: CASSPLRGSTNQPQHF. CDR3 coding DNA: TGTGCCAGCAGCCCCCTCCGGGGGTCCACCAATCAGCCCCAGCATTTT.

The chain combines TRBV6-5 with TRBJ1-6; D might be TRBD1 (5 bases). Trimming removed 5 bases at V and 7 bases at J, with 12 bases between. The CDR3 runs to 14 residues. Germline values: CDR1 MNHEY, CDR2 SVGAGI. Here the CDR3 DNA reads TGTGCCAGCAGTCAGGGACTGGAAAATTCACCCCTCCACTTT. Translating it yields CASSQGLENSPLHF.

CDR3 amino acids: CASSPDRYYGYTF. Here the CDR3 DNA reads TGTGCCAGCAGCCCGGACAGGTACTATGGCTACACCTTC. The J gene is TRBJ1-2, the V gene TRBV27, with 7 bases matching TRBD1. V shed 6 bases and J 3 bases; nucleotides not matched to a gene: 4. There are 13 residues in the CDR3. From germline, CDR1 is MNHEY and CDR2 SMNVEV (reference sequence).

This clone was detected only a few times. The V and J genes are TRBV28 and TRBJ2-3; TRBD2 matches at 12 bases. The CDR3 sequence is 15 residues long. Per germline, CDR1 MDHEN and CDR2 SYDVKM. After removal of 7 bases from V and 6 bases from J, the junction contained 8 bases not matched to a gene. The CDR3 DNA is TGTGCCAGCAACCCTAGCGGGAGGGCCGATGATACGCAGTATTTT. Amino acid sequence: CASNPSGRADDTQYF. The variable domain in full, completed from reference TRBV28 and TRBJ2-3, reads DVKVTQSSRYLVKRTGEKVFLECVQDMDHENMFWYRQDPGLGLRLIYFSYDVKMKEKGDIPEGYSVSREKKERFSLILESASTNQTSMYLCASNPSGRADDTQYFGPGTRLTVL.

The chain joins TRBV5-1 to TRBJ1-2, with TRBD1 identical over 10 bases. CDR1 and CDR2 from the germline V gene are SGHRS and YFSETQ. CDR3 size: 15 residues. With 4 bases clipped from V and 2 bases from J, the junction kept 5 bases outside the gene matches. The CDR3: CASSPGQGLNYGYTF. The CDR3 coding sequence is TGCGCCAGCAGCCCGGGACAGGGGTTGAACTATGGCTACACCTTC.

This sequence joins TRBV6-2 or TRBV6-3 and TRBJ2-7; 11 nucleotides align to TRBD2. Losses at the gene ends were 5 bases for V and 3 bases for J; bases not matched to a gene: 3. Germline CDR1 and CDR2: MNHEY and SVGEGT. The CDR3 has 14 amino acids. In DNA, the CDR3 is TGTGCCAGCAGTACAGGACTAGCGGGCTACGAGCAGTACTTC. Protein: CASSTGLAGYEQYF.

In regard to this clone: A junction boundary mismatches the germline segment, possibly from a read error. The chain employs TRBV3-1 (or the pseudogene TRBV3-2) and TRBJ1-2, with unresolved D. CDR1 and CDR2 (germline): LGHDT, YNNKEL (reference sequence). The CDR3 loop spans 12 amino acids. The CDR3: CASSQESLSRKF. The CDR3 DNA reads as TGTGCCAGCAGCCAAGAATCTTTGTCCAGAAAGTTC.

The rearrangement uses TRBV10-2 and TRBJ2-2; perhaps TRBD1 as D (6 bases). This CDR3 spans 15 amino acids. The germline V gene has CDR1 WSHSY and CDR2 SAAADI. Trimming left V 4 bases short and J 4 bases short, with 13 bases between. The CDR3 nucleotides are TGCGCCAGCAGTGCAGGACAGTTTCGCACCGGGGAGCTGTTTTTT. Amino acid sequence: CASSAGQFRTGELFF.

The chain uses TRBV11-3 and TRBJ2-1; 10 bases agree with TRBD2. This CDR3 is built from 18 residues. J gave up 5 bases and V 1 base, and 11 bases lay outside the gene matches. Germline V gene sequence: CDR1 SGHNT, CDR2 YENEEA. The chain's CDR3 is CASSLAGTSDGGDNEQFF. CDR3 DNA: TGTGCCAGCAGCTTAGCAGGGACTAGCGACGGCGGGGACAATGAGCAGTTCTTC.

This chain uses TRBV7-8 with TRBJ1-5, with TRBD1 matching 11 bases. CDR1 and CDR2 (germline): SGHVS, FQNEAQ. The CDR3 extends over 16 amino acids. J was trimmed by 6 bases and V by 5 bases; bases with no gene match: 9. CDR3 sequence reads: CASSQSGQGAAQPQHF. The CDR3 DNA reads TGTGCCAGCAGCCAATCCGGACAGGGGGCGGCTCAGCCCCAGCATTTT.

This clone has only a few counts. The chain employs TRBV28 and TRBJ2-1, with 8 nucleotides matching TRBD2. The CDR3 loop spans 14 amino acids. V lost 5 bases to trimming and J lost 10 bases; unmatched junction nucleotides: 10. Germline V gene lookup returns CDR1 MDHEN and CDR2 SYDVKM. CDR3 nucleotides: TGTGCCAGCAGTGTGTCGGGAGGGAAAAGGGAGCAGTTCTTC. Translation: CASSVSGGKREQFF.

This clone appeared a few times. The chain has TRBV19 and TRBJ2-7; 8 bases match TRBD2. CDR3 length equals 17 residues. Germline V gene sequence: CDR1 LNHDA, CDR2 SQIVND (reference sequence). With V trimmed by 1 base and J by 1 base, 9 bases remained unmatched. The CDR3 DNA is TGTGCCAGTAGTATAGGTTCGGGAGGGGCCTTTTCCTACGAGCAGTACTTC. It encodes CASSIGSGGAFSYEQYF.

Concerning this clone: The sample carries other DNA sequences with the same CDR3. The V and J genes are TRBV27 and TRBJ2-7; D is possibly TRBD1 (5 bases). This CDR3 contains 13 residues. In germline, CDR1 is MNHEY, CDR2 SMNVEV (reference sequence). V dropped 3 bases and J dropped 3 bases, with 9 bases sitting between them. The CDR3 DNA follows: TGTGCCAGCAGTTTGGGGCCTCTCTACGAGCAGTACTTC. Translating gives CASSLGPLYEQYF.

The rearrangement links TRBV18 to TRBJ2-7; no clear D gene. CDR1 is KGHSH and CDR2 is LQKENI in the germline V gene. There are 15 residues in the CDR3. Trimming shortened V by 3 bases and J by 2 bases, and 14 bases separated the two germline ends. Written as DNA, the CDR3 is TGTGCCAGCTCACCCCCGGAGAGGCCTCCCTACGAGCAGTACTTC. This encodes CASSPPERPPYEQYF. The full variable domain, completed using reference TRBV18 and TRBJ2-7, is NAGVMQNPRHLVRRRGQEARLRCSPMKGHSHVYWYRQLPEEGLKFMVYLQKENIIDESGMPKERFSAEFPKEGPSILRIQQVVRGDSAAYFCASSPPERPPYEQYFGPGTRLTVT.

This chain links TRBV6-6 with TRBJ1-4; D is perhaps TRBD1 (6 bases). Germline V CDR1 and CDR2: MNHNY, SVGAGI (reference sequence). This CDR3 has 15 amino acids. The V end was cut by 6 bases, the J end by 5 bases, with 16 bases between. The CDR3 DNA follows: TGTGCCAGCAGCGCCCTGGGAGGGGGGAATGAAAAACTGTTTTTT. It is translated as CASSALGGGNEKLFF.

The CDR3 loop is CASSLAGAVDTQYF. CDR3 nucleotides: TGTGCCAGCAGCTTGGCGGGAGCGGTAGATACGCAGTATTTT. The chain recombines TRBV11-1 with TRBJ2-3, with 7 bases identical to TRBD2. The CDR3 totals 14 residues. From germline, CDR1 is SGHAT and CDR2 FQDESV (reference sequence). With 3 bases clipped from V and 5 bases from J, the junction kept 5 bases outside the gene matches.

As for this clone: Other nucleotide sequences in the sample specify the same CDR3. J is TRBJ2-7 and V is TRBV28; D is unresolved. The CDR3 loop spans 14 amino acids. Between the trimmed V and J ends, which lost 2 bases and 1 base, there was a span of 9 bases. Germline V CDR1 and CDR2: MDHEN, SYDVKM. The CDR3 here is CASSLSPSSYEQYF. CDR3 in DNA: TGTGCCAGCAGTTTAAGCCCCTCGTCCTACGAGCAGTACTTC.

The CDR3 nucleotides read TGTGCCAGCAGCGTAACGGACCCGACTAGCGGGCAGAATGAGCAGTTCTTC. This codes for CASSVTDPTSGQNEQFF. The V call is TRBV9, the J call TRBJ2-1; 10 bases match TRBD2. The CDR3 loop spans 17 amino acids. Losses at the gene ends were 1 base for V and 7 bases for J; bases not matched to a gene: 11. Germline assignment: CDR1 SGDLS and CDR2 YYNGEE.

This chain links TRBV29-1 with TRBJ1-3; D unclear. The CDR3 consists of 10 residues. Trimming removed 3 bases at V and 9 bases at J, with 6 bases between. Germline V gene lookup returns CDR1 SQVTM and CDR2 ANQGSEA. The CDR3 region is CSVDLGTIYF. CDR3 nucleotide sequence: TGCAGCGTTGATCTAGGCACCATATATTTT.

The chain is built from TRBV6-1 and TRBJ1-1; TRBD1 agrees at 8 bases. Germline V lookup: CDR1 MNHNS, CDR2 SASEGT. The CDR3 covers 13 residues. CDR3 nucleotide sequence: TGTTTCGTAGTCGACAGGGGGAACACTGAAGCTTTCTTT. Amino acid sequence: CFVVDRGNTEAFF.

The rearrangement links TRBV12-3 or TRBV12-4 to TRBJ2-1; possible D gene TRBD2, 6 bases. Trimming pared 5 bases from V and 9 bases from J, leaving 14 bases between. The CDR3 is 13 residues long. The CDR3 DNA follows: TGTGCCAGCAGTCGTACTAGCCGGGGTGAGCAGTTCTTC. It encodes CASSRTSRGEQFF.